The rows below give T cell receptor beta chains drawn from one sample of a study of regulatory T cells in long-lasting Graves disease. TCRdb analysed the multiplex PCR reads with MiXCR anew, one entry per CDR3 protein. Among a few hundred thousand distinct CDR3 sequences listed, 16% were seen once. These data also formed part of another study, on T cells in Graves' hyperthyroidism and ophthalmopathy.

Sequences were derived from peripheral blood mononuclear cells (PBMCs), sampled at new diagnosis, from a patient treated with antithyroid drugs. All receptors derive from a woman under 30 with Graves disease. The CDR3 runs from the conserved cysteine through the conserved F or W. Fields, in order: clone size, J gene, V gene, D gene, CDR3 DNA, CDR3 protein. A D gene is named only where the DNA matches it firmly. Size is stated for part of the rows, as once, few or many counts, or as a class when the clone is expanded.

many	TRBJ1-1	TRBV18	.	TGTGCCAGTCTCAGAGGGACGGACACTGAAGCTTTCTTT	CASLRGTDTEAFF
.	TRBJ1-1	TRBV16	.	TGTGCCAGCAGCCAAGGGTCGGGCGGTTGGAACACTGAAGCTTTCTTT	CASSQGSGGWNTEAFF
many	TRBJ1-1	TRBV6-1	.	TGTGCCAGCAGTGACTTGGACAGACTGCCTGAAGCTTTCTTT	CASSDLDRLPEAFF
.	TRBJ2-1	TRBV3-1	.	TGTGCCAGCAGCCAAGTAGACTACGAGCAGTGCTTC	CASSQVDYEQCF
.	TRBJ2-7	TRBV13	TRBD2	TGTGCCAGCAGCTCCACAACTAGCGGGAATACCTACGAGCAGTACTTC	CASSSTTSGNTYEQYF
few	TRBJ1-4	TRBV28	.	TGTGCCAGCAGTTTTCGAGGGAATAATGAAAAACTGTTTTTT	CASSFRGNNEKLFF
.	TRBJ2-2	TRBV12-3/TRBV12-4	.	TGTGCCAGCAGTCAATACATAGGACACACCGGGGAGCTGTTTTTT	CASSQYIGHTGELFF
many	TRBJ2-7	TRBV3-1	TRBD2	TGTGCCAGCAGCCAAGGGACTAGCGGCTACGAGCAGTACTTC	CASSQGTSGYEQYF
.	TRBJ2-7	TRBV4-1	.	TGCGCCAGCAGCCCTTACCCCAGGTACGAGCAGTACTTC	CASSPYPRYEQYF
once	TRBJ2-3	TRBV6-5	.	TGTGCCAGCAGTTACTCCGGCGGGATTTACACAGATACGCAGTATTTT	CASSYSGGIYTDTQYF
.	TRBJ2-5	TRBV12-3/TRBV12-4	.	TGTGCCAGCAGTCTCAATAACGGGAGAGGAGAGACCCAGTACTTC	CASSLNNGRGETQYF
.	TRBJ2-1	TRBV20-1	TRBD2	TGCAGTGCTCGACGACTAGCGGGGACCTACAATGAGCAGTTCTTC	CSARRLAGTYNEQFF
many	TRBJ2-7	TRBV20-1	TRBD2	TGCAGTGCCACAAGCGGGAGGAATCTCTACGAGCAGTACTTC	CSATSGRNLYEQYF
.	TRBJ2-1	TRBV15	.	TGTGCCACCAGCAGAGAAGGGACTTCAAATTACAATGAGCAGTTCTTC	CATSREGTSNYNEQFF
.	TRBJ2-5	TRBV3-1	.	TGTGCCAGCAGCCAAGTAGTATCGGGATCGGTCCAAGAGACCCAGTACTTC	CASSQVVSGSVQETQYF
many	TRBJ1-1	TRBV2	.	TGTGCCACATCGACCGAGAACACTGAAGCTTTCTTT	CATSTENTEAFF
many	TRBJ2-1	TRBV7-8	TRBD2	TGTGCCAGCAGCTTGCGTGGGAGGGCCGCGCTAGGCTCCTACAATGAGCAGTTCTTC	CASSLRGRAALGSYNEQFF
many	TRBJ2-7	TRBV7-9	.	TGTGCCAGCAGCTTTGGACTAAGCCGCTACGAGCAGTACTTC	CASSFGLSRYEQYF
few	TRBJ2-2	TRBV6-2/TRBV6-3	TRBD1	TGTGCCAGCAGTGTCGCTCGACAGGGGGGCCCGGGCACCGGGGAGCTGTTTTTT	CASSVARQGGPGTGELFF
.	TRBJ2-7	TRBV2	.	TGTGCCAGCAGAAGACAGATTACCTACGAGCAGTACTTC	CASRRQITYEQYF
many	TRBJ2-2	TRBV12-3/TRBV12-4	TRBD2	TGTGCCAGCAGTCCTCGACTAGCGGGGGACACCGGGGAGCTGTTTTTT	CASSPRLAGDTGELFF
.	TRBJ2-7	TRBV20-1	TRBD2	TGCAGTGCTAGAGAGGGCGGGAGCTTGCCCGCCTACGAGCAGTACTTC	CSAREGGSLPAYEQYF
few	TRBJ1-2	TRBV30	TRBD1	TGTGCCTGGACCGGGACAGACCACATAAACTATGGCTACACCTTC	CAWTGTDHINYGYTF
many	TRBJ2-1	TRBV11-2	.	TGTGCCAGCAGCTTAGGGACCGTTGCCTACAATGAGCAGTTCTTC	CASSLGTVAYNEQFF
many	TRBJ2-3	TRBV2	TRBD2	TGTGCCAGCAGCGCACTAGCGGGAGGGACTTTAGATACGCAGTATTTT	CASSALAGGTLDTQYF
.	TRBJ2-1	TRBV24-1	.	TGTGCCACCAGTGACTCCCGGAGGGCCCTCAATCCGGATGAGCAGTTCTTC	CATSDSRRALNPDEQFF
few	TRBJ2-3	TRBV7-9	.	TGTGCCAGCAGCTTTGGAGACAGCACAGATACGCAGTATTTT	CASSFGDSTDTQYF
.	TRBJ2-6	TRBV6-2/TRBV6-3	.	TGTGCCAGCAGTTACTTGGGAGACTCTGGGGCCAACGTCCTGACTTTC	CASSYLGDSGANVLTF
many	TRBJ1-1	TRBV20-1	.	TGCAGTCTTAGGGTGTTCCCTGAAGCTTTCTTT	CSLRVFPEAFF
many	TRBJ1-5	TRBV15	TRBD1	TGTGCCACCAGCAGGGTCGGACAGGGAAATCAGCCCCAGCATTTT	CATSRVGQGNQPQHF
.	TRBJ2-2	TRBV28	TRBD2	TGTGCCAGCAGTTCAACATCTAGCGGGATCGCCGGGGAGCTGTTTTTT	CASSSTSSGIAGELFF
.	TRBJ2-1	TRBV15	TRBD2	TGTGCCACCAGCAGAGATTACGGGACTAGCGGGAGCGGGGGGGGCTCCTACAATGAGCAGTTCTTC	CATSRDYGTSGSGGGSYNEQFF
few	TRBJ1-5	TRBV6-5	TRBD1	TGTGCCAGCAGTTACCTCGGACAGGGGGCTGATCAGCCCCAGCATTTT	CASSYLGQGADQPQHF
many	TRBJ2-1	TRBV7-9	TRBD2	TGTGCCAGCAGCTTAGTGGGAGGGACCTACAATGAGCAGTTCTTC	CASSLVGGTYNEQFF
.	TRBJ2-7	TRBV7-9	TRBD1	TGTGCCAGCAGCCTTGACAGGGTTTCCTACGAGCAGTACTTC	CASSLDRVSYEQYF
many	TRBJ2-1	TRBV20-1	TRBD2	TGCAGTGCAAGACTAGCGGGACGCTACAATGAGCAGTTCTTC	CSARLAGRYNEQFF
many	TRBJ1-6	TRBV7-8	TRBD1	TGTGCCAGCAGCGCCGGGACAGCCCTTGCTTCACCCCTCCACTTT	CASSAGTALASPLHF
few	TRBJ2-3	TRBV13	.	TGTGCCAGCAGCTTAGGCCGGTGGACAGATACGCAGTATTTT	CASSLGRWTDTQYF
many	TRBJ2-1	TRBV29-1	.	TGCAGCGTTGGAGTCGGGCAGTTCAATGAGCAGTTCTTC	CSVGVGQFNEQFF
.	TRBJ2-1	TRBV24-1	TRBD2	TGTGCCACCAGTGACTATAGCGGGTTGGGGGCCTACAATGAGCAGTTCTTC	CATSDYSGLGAYNEQFF
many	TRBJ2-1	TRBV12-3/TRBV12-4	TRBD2	TGTGCCAGCAGTTTTGGGCTAGCGGGATCCCCAATTGAGCAGTTCTTC	CASSFGLAGSPIEQFF
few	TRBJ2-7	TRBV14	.	TGTGCCAGCAGCCAGGAACCGGGACTCGACGAGCAGTACTTC	CASSQEPGLDEQYF
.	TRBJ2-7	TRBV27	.	TGTGCCAGCAGTCTCCCAGGGGCGACTAGCGAGCAGTACTTC	CASSLPGATSEQYF